Detailed here is one T cell receptor (beta chain). TCRdb re-analysed the RT-PCR reads in MiXCR, keeping a single row per CDR3 protein. The sample shows fewer than 500,000 distinct CDR3 sequences, roughly 17% of them seen only once. This sample is part of a study of patients and donors after allogeneic stem cell transplantation. Trimming removed 0 bases at V and 2 bases at J, with 16 bases between. Germline values: CDR1 LGHNA, CDR2 YNFKEQ. The length of the CDR3 is 17 residues. The sequence derives from a human donor who was either an allogeneic HSCT recipient or a stem cell or donor lymphocyte infusion donor (not recorded which). It is not recorded whose cells these are; they may come from a transplant donor. The chain recombines TRBV4-2 with TRBJ2-5; TRBD2 is a possible D gene (5 bases). The sequenced material came from blood, either unsorted or a sorted T cell fraction (not recorded which). The CDR3 DNA follows: TGTGCCAGCAGCCAAGAAAGGCGGGTAACTCGGCAAGAGACCCAGTACTTC. This sequence encodes CASSQERRVTRQETQYF.